What follows is one T cell receptor (beta chain) and its context. Its specificity is unknown. The data derive from a study of memory CD4+ T cells and cytomegalovirus serostatus. Study-level points and caveats: About 40% of the roughly 160 known CMV-associated TCRbeta sequences appeared in CD4+ memory.

The repertoire was sequenced with immunoSEQ multiplex PCR; TCRdb's copy has only in-frame clones and lacks some. The sample has approximately 74,000 clones; about 78% are singletons. The sort gate was single viable CD3+CD4+CD8-CD45RO+ cells for memory CD4+ T cells. Between the trimmed V and J ends, which lost 1 base and 4 bases, there was a span of 7 bases. Germline V gene data show CDR1 as MNHNS and CDR2 as SASEGT. This CDR3 has 13 amino acids. The sequenced sample was memory CD4+ T cells from blood. The V call is TRBV6-1, the J call TRBJ1-2; D remains unclear. This clonotype was sampled from an adult in good health and CMV-seropositive. The CDR3, as DNA: TGTGCCAGCAGTGAAGGTAGAACCTATGGCTACACCTTC. Protein: CASSEGRTYGYTF.